What follows describes a single T cell receptor beta chain. Its antigen is undetermined. The CDR3 extends over 19 amino acids. The V gene's germline CDR1 is SGHVS and CDR2 FNYEAQ. Trimming took 7 bases from V and 7 from J; bases not matched to a gene: 20. This specimen belongs to a study of identifying expanded T cells in peripheral blood. During the collection period, no donor immune events like infections were recorded. General study results and limits: Clone count variance between roughly 2-week samples rose with total template count. About 1.2 clones differed between technical replicates, versus roughly 16 and 20 over time.

Repertoires were generated with immunoSEQ multiplex PCR, while TCRdb's copy carries only in-frame clones and drops some. The sample yields about 76,000 clones, roughly four fifths seen once. The chain couples TRBV7-6 to TRBJ2-1; 12 nucleotides match TRBD2. Sequenced: blood. The TCR was taken from a person aged 18 to 70 in good health. In DNA form, the CDR3 reads TGTGCCAGCACCCCTGGTGGGCCTTCGGGACTAGCGGGCTTAAATGAGCAGTTCTTC. As protein: CASTPGGPSGLAGLNEQFF.